This entry lists 15 T cell receptor beta chains sequenced from one sample in a study of tissue T cells after allogeneic stem cell transplantation. Time point given: mouse harvest day 7 after allogeneic transplant. Mouse grafts combined 10^7 T-cell-depleted bone marrow cells with 10^6 splenic CD5+ T cells. Sequenced by immunoSEQ multiplex PCR; TCRdb stores in-frame clones only, minus some. The table includes more than 6,500 clones, under 55% detected once. Material: gut tissue. The receptors shown here come from a female BALB/c mouse given C57BL/6 T cells with graft-versus-host disease after an allogeneic hematopoietic cell transplant.

Comment on this clone: Gene names and germline match the mouse. The read comes to an end 1 residue before the CDR3 does, leaving the germline J gene to fill in the end. The rearrangement uses TRBV16 and TRBJ1-6; the D is unclear. TRBJ1-6 is sorted into the ORF group, with uncertain function. CDR1 and CDR2 (germline): SGHSA, FRNQAP. V lost 0 bases and J 10 bases, leaving 7 bases between the germline ends. The CDR3 runs to 13 residues. CDR3: CASSLDPGSPLYF. The DNA read from the CDR3 is TGTGCAAGCAGCTTAGATCCGGGGTCGCCCCTCTAC.

This clone was counted between two and nine times. Gene names follow the mouse nomenclature. The DNA ends 1 residue before the CDR3 does, and the rest of the CDR3 is filled in from the germline J gene. The chain carries TRBV26 and TRBJ2-7, with D perhaps TRBD1 (5 bases). This CDR3 has 11 amino acids. Germline V lookup: CDR1 KGHPV, CDR2 FQNQEV (reference sequence). V was cut by 7 bases and J by 4 bases, with 8 bases left in between. The CDR3 loop reads CASTQGYEQYF. Incomplete CDR3 DNA: TGTGCCAGCACTCAGGGTTATGAACAGTAC.

In its sample, this clone was seen a few times. Mouse germline and gene names are used. The CDR3 goes on 1 residue after the read ends, and that part is filled in from the germline J gene. The chain links TRBV26 to TRBJ2-4, with 8 bases aligning to TRBD2. J lost 2 bases, V lost 6 bases, and 4 bases had no gene match. The CDR3 sequence is 14 residues long. The germline V gene has CDR1 KGHPV and CDR2 FQNQEV (reference sequence). The part of the CDR3 DNA that was read is TGTGCCAGCAGCCAGGGACTGGATCAAAACACCTTGTAC. This gives the protein CASSQGLDQNTLY. The whole CDR3 is CASSQGLDQNTLYF.

To note about this clone: The genes are named according to mouse. The missing CDR3 end, 1 residue past where the read stops, is filled in from the germline J gene. The chain carries TRBV23 and TRBJ1-1. Germline V gene lookup returns CDR1 KGHTA and CDR2 FQNQQP. The CDR3 spans 13 residues. The sequenced CDR3 bases are TGCTCCAGCAGTCAGACCCGCCAGACAGAAGTCTTC. Its translation is CSSSQTRQTEVF. The entire CDR3 protein reads CSSSQTRQTEVFF.

Points on this clone: Any gene name here is a mouse gene name. The CDR3 goes on 1 residue after the read ends, and that part is filled in from the germline J gene. The chain carries TRBV26 and TRBJ2-7; 11 nucleotides align to TRBD2. Trimming cost V 6 bases and J 1 base; bases outside gene matches: 5. Per the germline V gene, CDR1 is KGHPV and CDR2 is FQNQEV (reference sequence). The CDR3 has 15 residues. The CDR3 DNA, read in part, is TGTGCCAGCAGCCCGACTGGGGGGGTTTCCTATGAACAGTAC. It specifies CASSPTGGVSYEQY. The entire CDR3 protein is CASSPTGGVSYEQYF. Full variable domain (rest looked up from reference TRBV26 and TRBJ2-7): NSKVIQTPRYLVKGQGQKAKMRCIPEKGHPVVFWYQQNKNNEFKFLINFQNQEVLQQIDMTEKRFSAECPSNSPCSLEIQSSEAGDSALYLCASSPTGGVSYEQYFGPGTRLTVL.

This clone was picked up a small number of times. Genes and germline come from the mouse. Read coverage stops 1 residue before the CDR3 terminus; the germline J gene supplies the remainder. The rearrangement links TRBV26 to TRBJ1-3; 7 bases match TRBD1. The CDR3 spans 15 residues. J gave up 0 bases and V 4 bases, and 3 bases lay outside the gene matches. The germline CDR1 and CDR2 sequences are KGHPV and FQNQEV (reference sequence). The chain's CDR3 is CASSPDRISGNTLYF. The CDR3 DNA, read in part, is TGTGCCAGCAGTCCGGACAGGATTTCTGGAAATACGCTCTAT.

This clone has only a few counts. The germline and genes are mouse ones. The observed sequence ends 1 residue before the CDR3 terminus, with the missing tail filled in from the germline J gene. The chain carries TRBV26 and TRBJ2-7; TRBD2 matches at 10 bases. V lost 4 bases to trimming and J lost 0 bases; unmatched junction nucleotides: 3. The CDR3 totals 15 residues. Germline-derived CDR1 and CDR2 are KGHPV and FQNQEV (reference sequence). The CDR3 spells CASSPTGGSSYEQYF. Incomplete CDR3 DNA: TGTGCCAGCAGTCCGACTGGGGGGAGCTCCTATGAACAGTAC.

In this sample, this clone turned up a few times. Gene and germline names: mouse. The read falls 1 residue short of the CDR3 end, and the missing part is taken from the germline J gene. V and J are TRBV26 and TRBJ2-3; D gene ambiguous. This CDR3 is built from 14 residues. V lost 3 bases and J 0 bases, leaving 7 bases between the germline ends. CDR1 is KGHPV, CDR2 FQNQEV, per germline (reference sequence). Partial CDR3 DNA: TGTGCCAGCAGTCTCAGCATTAGTGCAGAAACGCTGTAT. As protein: CASSLSISAETLY. The full CDR3 is CASSLSISAETLYF. The variable domain in full, completed from reference TRBV26 and TRBJ2-3, reads NSKVIQTPRYLVKGQGQKAKMRCIPEKGHPVVFWYQQNKNNEFKFLINFQNQEVLQQIDMTEKRFSAECPSNSPCSLEIQSSEAGDSALYLCASSLSISAETLYFGSGTRLTVL.

With regard to this clone: All gene names here are mouse names. The read ends 1 residue shy of where the CDR3 ends; the end is completed using the germline J gene. V usage is TRBV26 and J usage is TRBJ2-5; possible D gene TRBD2, 5 bases. CDR1 KGHPV and CDR2 FQNQEV come from the germline V gene (reference sequence). The CDR3 has 15 amino acids. V lost 0 bases to trimming and J lost 2 bases, with 9 bases between them. CDR3 DNA (partial): TGTGCCAGCAGTCTGTCGATGGGGAGCCAAGACACCCAGTAC. The encoded protein is CASSLSMGSQDTQY. In full, the CDR3 is CASSLSMGSQDTQYF.

This clone was seen a few times. Gene names are the mouse ones. The part of the CDR3 DNA that was read is TGCACCTGCAGTGCGCCCAGGTATGCTGAGCAGTTC. It yields the protein CTCSAPRYAEQF. The CDR3 as a whole reads CTCSAPRYAEQFF. The genes are TRBV1 and TRBJ2-1; D gene ambiguous. The read terminates 1 residue before the CDR3 end, so the remaining end is supplied by the germline J gene. The ends were cut back, 3 bases at V and 4 bases at J, with 7 bases in the middle. The CDR3 extends over 13 amino acids. CDR1 NSQYPW and CDR2 LRSPGD come from the germline V gene (reference sequence).

Only one count was recorded for this clone. Mouse names are used for the genes. Read sequence stops 1 residue before the CDR3 end, and the germline J gene provides the missing end. This chain links TRBV5 with TRBJ1-4; D is possibly TRBD1 (5 bases). This CDR3 has 12 amino acids. The germline CDR1 and CDR2 sequences are LGHNA and YNLKQL (reference sequence). V was trimmed by 5 bases and J by 5 bases, leaving 6 bases between them. The CDR3 here is CASSRQNERLFF. Partial CDR3 DNA: TGTGCCAGCAGCAGACAGAACGAAAGATTATTT.

This clone is labeled medium-sized. Gene names are the mouse ones. The CDR3 end lies 1 residue beyond the end of the read and is filled in from the germline J gene. Other nucleotide sequences from this sample produce the same CDR3. The chain has TRBV26 and TRBJ1-3; no reliable D call. Germline CDR1 is KGHPV and CDR2 is FQNQEV (reference sequence). V was trimmed by 2 bases and J by 8 bases, leaving 4 bases between them. The CDR3 extends over 11 amino acids. The CDR3 DNA, read in part, is TGTGCCAGCAGTCTGGGAGATACGCTCTAT. Its translation is CASSLGDTLY. The whole CDR3 reads CASSLGDTLYF.

This clone was seen more than once but under ten times. Each gene name is a mouse one. The CDR3 end is not reached by the read, which stops 1 residue before it; the germline J gene fills it in. The V call is TRBV26, the J call TRBJ1-1; the D is unclear. This CDR3 spans 14 amino acids. Germline CDR1 KGHPV, CDR2 FQNQEV (reference sequence). With 2 bases removed from V and 0 bases from J, the gap between germline ends came to 7 bases. This CDR3 reads CASSLGVANTEVFF. CDR3 DNA (partial): TGTGCCAGCAGTCTGGGGGTTGCAAACACAGAAGTCTTC. The full variable domain, rest sourced from reference TRBV26 and TRBJ1-1, is NSKVIQTPRYLVKGQGQKAKMRCIPEKGHPVVFWYQQNKNNEFKFLINFQNQEVLQQIDMTEKRFSAECPSNSPCSLEIQSSEAGDSALYLCASSLGVANTEVFFGKGTRLTVV.

As concerns this clone: The listed genes are named as in mouse. The CDR3 is cut off 1 residue early in the read; its end comes from the germline J gene. The chain uses TRBV23 and TRBJ2-5; TRBD1 is the table's D call and was not checked against the DNA. Germline CDR1 KGHTA, CDR2 FQNQQP. The CDR3 contains 14 residues. CDR3 DNA, as far as it was read: TGCTCCAGCAGTCAATCGGGACAACAAGACACCCAGTAC. It specifies CSSSQSGQQDTQY. The complete CDR3 sequence is CSSSQSGQQDTQYF.

Worth noting for this clone: Here the gene names and germline are mouse. Read data end 1 residue before the CDR3 end; the end is taken from the germline J gene. The chain links TRBV5 to TRBJ1-1; D is uncertain. This CDR3 region has 14 residues. Trimming stripped 2 bases from V and 3 bases from J, with 10 bases between. Germline CDR1 is LGHNA and CDR2 is YNLKQL (reference sequence). CDR3: CASSQPGRDTEVFF. The CDR3 bases that were read are TGTGCCAGCAGCCAACCCGGGCGCGACACAGAAGTCTTC.